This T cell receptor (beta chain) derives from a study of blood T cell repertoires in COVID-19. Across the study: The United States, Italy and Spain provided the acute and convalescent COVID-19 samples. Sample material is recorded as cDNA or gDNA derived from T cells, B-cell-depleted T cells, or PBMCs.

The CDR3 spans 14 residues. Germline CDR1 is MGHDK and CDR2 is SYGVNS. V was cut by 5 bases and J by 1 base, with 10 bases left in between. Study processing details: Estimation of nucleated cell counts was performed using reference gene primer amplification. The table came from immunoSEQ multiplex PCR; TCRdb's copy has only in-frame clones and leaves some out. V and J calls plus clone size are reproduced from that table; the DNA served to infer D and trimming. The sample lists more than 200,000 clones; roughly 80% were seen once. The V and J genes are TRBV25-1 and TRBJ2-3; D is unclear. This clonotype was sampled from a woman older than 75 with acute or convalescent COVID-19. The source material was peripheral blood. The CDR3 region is CASSNSQGTDTQYF. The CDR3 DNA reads TGTGCCAGCAGTAATTCCCAGGGCACAGATACGCAGTATTTT.